These 22 T cell receptor beta chains were all obtained from the same sample, sequenced in a study of control samples from healthy donors and cancer patients. Using immunoSEQ multiplex PCR, the repertoire was profiled, and TCRdb retains in-frame clones only, with some absent. The sample includes roughly 50,000 clones, around 95% seen only once; the top ten take around 2%. The sequenced material came from blood. These receptors originate from a woman in her thirties in good health.

V and J are TRBV4-1 and TRBJ2-7; possible D gene TRBD1, 5 bases. The V end lost 4 bases, the J end lost 0 bases, and 13 bases lay between the germline ends. This CDR3 comprises 15 residues. CDR1 and CDR2 (germline): MGHRA, YSYEKL. CDR3: CASSPDIMSSYEQYF. The CDR3 DNA sequence: TGCGCCAGCAGCCCGGACATAATGAGCTCCTACGAGCAGTACTTC.

The chain recombines TRBV4-1 with TRBJ2-7, with 8 bases matching TRBD2. Germline CDR1 is MGHRA and CDR2 is YSYEKL. CDR3 length: 15 amino acids. V dropped 0 bases and J dropped 0; count of bases not matched to a gene: 1. The CDR3 loop reads CASSQDSGTSYEQYF. DNA of the CDR3: TGCGCCAGCAGCCAAGATAGCGGGACCTCCTACGAGCAGTACTTC.

The chain recombines TRBV9 with TRBJ2-3; a possible D gene is TRBD2 (6 bases). Trimming removed 4 bases from V and 0 bases from J, with 12 bases in between. This CDR3 has 15 amino acids. CDR1 SGDLS and CDR2 YYNGEE come from the germline V gene. The DNA for the CDR3 is TGTGCCAGCAGCCCCCTAGCGCTTAGCACAGATACGCAGTATTTT. This codes for CASSPLALSTDTQYF.

In the case of this clone: The sample holds other DNA sequences that translate to the same CDR3. The chain employs TRBV7-3 and TRBJ2-3, with unresolved D. V dropped 2 bases and J dropped 0 bases, with 6 bases sitting between them. The germline gives CDR1 SGHTA, CDR2 FQGTGA. The CDR3 totals 14 residues. CDR3 amino acids: CASSLGVSTDTQYF. The CDR3 DNA sequence: TGTGCCAGCAGCTTAGGTGTTAGCACAGATACGCAGTATTTT.

About this clone itself: Compared with germline, one end of the junction differs, possibly owing to a read error. Additional DNA sequences in this sample encode the identical CDR3. V is TRBV6-1 and J is TRBJ2-2; TRBD2 agrees at 13 bases. From germline, CDR1 is MNHNS and CDR2 SASEGT. The CDR3 runs to 17 residues. The CDR3 here is CASSEAPGLAGKGELFF. CDR3 coding DNA: TGCGCCAGCAGTGAAGCTCCGGGACTAGCGGGAAAGGGGGAGCTGTTTTTT.

This chain links TRBV28 with TRBJ1-4; 8 bases fit TRBD1. Germline lookup yields CDR1 MDHEN and CDR2 SYDVKM. This CDR3 has 14 residues. V gave up 5 bases and J gave up 6 bases; unmatched junction bases: 5. CDR3 in DNA: TGTGCCAGCAGTATGGACAGGGTAGATGAAAAACTGTTTTTT. Its protein is CASSMDRVDEKLFF.

The chain joins TRBV6-5 to TRBJ2-1; TRBD2 matches at 7 bases. The CDR3 has 14 amino acids. Per the germline V gene, CDR1 is MNHEY and CDR2 is SVGAGI. J was trimmed by 8 bases and V by 11 bases; bases with no gene match: 15. The CDR3 bases are TGTGCCCTCTCTGAACCGGGACTAAGGGATGAGCAGTTCTTC. Translated, it gives CALSEPGLRDEQFF.

The chain carries TRBV28 and TRBJ2-7; 7 bases are shared with TRBD1. J gave up 2 bases and V 7 bases, and 17 bases lay outside the gene matches. The CDR3 contains 17 residues. The germline CDR1 and CDR2 sequences are MDHEN and SYDVKM. CDR3 coding DNA: TGTGCCAGCACTCCCACGCTAGGGACAGAGGCTACCTACGAGCAGTACTTC. It specifies CASTPTLGTEATYEQYF.

CDR3 nucleotides: TGTGCCAGCAGCTTAGAACGAGGGGAGACCCAGTACTTC. This translates into CASSLERGETQYF. This chain links TRBV7-2 with TRBJ2-5; D may be TRBD2 (5 bases). Trimming took off 1 base at V and 5 bases at J, with 8 bases between the two ends. Germline V lookup: CDR1 SGHTA, CDR2 FQGNSA. CDR3 length: 13 residues.

The J gene is TRBJ1-1, the V gene TRBV5-8; 8 positions agree with TRBD1. Germline loops: CDR1 SGHTS, CDR2 YDEGEE. V lost 3 bases to trimming and J lost 6 bases; unmatched junction nucleotides: 4. This CDR3 has 13 amino acids. The CDR3 DNA sequence: TGTGCCAGCAGCTCCAGGGGGCAGGCTGAAGCTTTCTTT. Protein product: CASSSRGQAEAFF.

The V gene is TRBV5-6, the J gene TRBJ2-1, with 10 bases fitting TRBD2. Germline V gene sequence: CDR1 SGHDT, CDR2 YYEEEE. Trimming at V came to 4 bases and at J to 4 bases, leaving 5 bases not matched to a gene. This CDR3 spans 15 amino acids. CDR3 in DNA: TGTGCCAGCAGCACACTAGCGGGACGATACAATGAGCAGTTCTTC. It codes for CASSTLAGRYNEQFF.

The CDR3 DNA reads as TGTGCCAGCAGCTTGGGCGGGAGGAGCTCCTACGAGCAGTACTTC. Translation gives CASSLGGRSSYEQYF. V gene TRBV5-4 combines with J gene TRBJ2-7, with 8 bases identical to TRBD2. This CDR3 has 15 amino acids. Germline trimming cut 0 bases from V and 0 bases from J; bases unmatched to any gene: 2. Germline lookup yields CDR1 SGHNT and CDR2 YYREEE (reference sequence).

V gene TRBV28 combines with J gene TRBJ2-2, with D maybe TRBD1 (6 bases). V was shortened by 5 bases and J by 2 bases, with 18 bases between the two germline ends. In germline, CDR1 is MDHEN, CDR2 SYDVKM. The length of the CDR3 is 17 residues. This chain's CDR3 is CASSKPPGTSNTGELFF. For the CDR3, the DNA is TGTGCCAGCAGTAAACCCCCCGGGACAAGCAACACCGGGGAGCTGTTTTTT.

The chain links TRBV10-3 to TRBJ2-1, with 10 bases aligning to TRBD2. The V gene end was trimmed by 9 bases and the J gene end by 7 bases; junction bases not matched to a gene: 6. This CDR3 has 13 amino acids. Germline loops: CDR1 ENHRY, CDR2 SYGVKD. CDR3 sequence: CAIKREGGNEQFF. In nucleotides, the CDR3 is TGTGCCATAAAGCGGGAGGGGGGGAATGAGCAGTTCTTC.

The gene calls are TRBV19 and TRBJ2-1; D gene ambiguous. Between the trimmed V and J ends, which lost 1 base and 2 bases, there was a span of 6 bases. The CDR3 is 14 amino acids. Germline lookup yields CDR1 LNHDA and CDR2 SQIVND (reference sequence). CDR3 sequence: CASSIGTTYNEQFF. CDR3 sequence (DNA): TGTGCCAGTAGTATAGGGACCACCTACAATGAGCAGTTCTTC.

The rearrangement joins TRBV20-1 to TRBJ2-5; D is unresolved. V shed 3 bases and J shed 2 bases, with 10 bases lying between them. The CDR3 has 13 amino acids. Per germline, CDR1 DFQATT and CDR2 SNEGSKA (reference sequence). This chain's CDR3 is CSASLGMQETQYF. The CDR3 DNA is TGCAGTGCTAGTCTGGGAATGCAAGAGACCCAGTACTTC.

For this clone: The junction departs from the called germline gene at one end, perhaps through a read error. The rearrangement joins TRBV28 to TRBJ2-5; TRBD2 matches 7 bases. The CDR3 contains 15 residues. The germline V gene encodes CDR1 MDHEN and CDR2 SYDVKM. CDR3 region: CASSLFGTKDETQYF. The CDR3 DNA follows: TGTGCCAGCAGCTTATTCGGGACTAAGGATGAGACCCAGTACTTC.

The V and J genes are TRBV5-5 and TRBJ2-3; 7 bases line up with TRBD2. This CDR3 spans 15 amino acids. With 0 bases clipped from V and 3 bases from J, the junction kept 4 bases outside the gene matches. Germline V gives CDR1 SGHKS, CDR2 YYEKEE (reference sequence). The CDR3 sequence: CASSLAGGTTDTQYF. CDR3 sequence (DNA): TGTGCCAGCAGCTTGGCGGGGGGTACAACAGATACGCAGTATTTT. The variable domain in full, completed from reference TRBV5-5 and TRBJ2-3, reads DAGVTQSPTHLIKTRGQQVTLRCSPISGHKSVSWYQQVLGQGPQFIFQYYEKEERGRGNFPDRFSARQFPNYSSELNVNALLLGDSALYLCASSLAGGTTDTQYFGPGTRLTVL.

The J gene is TRBJ2-7, the V gene TRBV2, with unresolved D. V lost 5 bases, J lost 2 bases, and 16 bases lay in between. Germline V CDR1 and CDR2: SNHLY, FYNNEI. This CDR3 region has 15 residues. In DNA, the CDR3 is TGTGCCAGCAGTCAACCGGGCCAGAAAACCTACGAGCAGTACTTC. Translation: CASSQPGQKTYEQYF.

V gene TRBV7-6 combines with J gene TRBJ2-1; D unclear. Trimming stripped 2 bases from V and 5 bases from J, with 4 bases between. This CDR3 region has 12 residues. Germline V gives CDR1 SGHVS, CDR2 FNYEAQ. The CDR3 loop reads CASSLPNNEQFF. CDR3 nucleotide sequence: TGTGCCAGCAGCTTACCGAACAATGAGCAGTTCTTC.

The rearrangement uses TRBV5-4 and TRBJ2-5, with 8 nucleotides matching TRBD1. The CDR3 contains 15 residues. CDR1 SGHNT and CDR2 YYREEE come from the germline V gene (reference sequence). V was clipped by 2 bases and J by 2 bases; unmatched bases: 5. The CDR3 is CASSLGTGRQETQYF. CDR3 nucleotides: TGTGCCAGCAGCTTAGGGACAGGCCGACAAGAGACCCAGTACTTC.

The rearrangement links TRBV28 to TRBJ2-3; unclear D gene. The CDR3 sequence is 16 residues long. CDR1 MDHEN and CDR2 SYDVKM come from the germline V gene. V lost 4 bases, J lost 2 bases, and 16 bases lay in between. This CDR3 reads CASSSLAAWDTDTQYF. The CDR3 region has the DNA TGTGCCAGCAGTTCATTGGCGGCTTGGGACACAGATACGCAGTATTTT.